What follows are 32 T cell receptor beta chains derived from one specimen sequenced in a study of cytomegalovirus exposure and HLA in healthy donors. PCR amplification relied on 60 Vbeta primers (plus 13 Jbeta primers). Generated by immunoSEQ multiplex PCR, the TCRdb table keeps only in-frame clones and is missing some. The table includes under 200,000 clones, 75% to 90% detected once. The sequenced sample consisted of PBMCs. The receptors derive from a girl aged 2-10 years in good health and CMV-seropositive.

This chain links TRBV4-1 with TRBJ1-1; D possibly corresponds to TRBD1 (6 bases). The V end was cut by 4 bases, the J end by 1 base, with 13 bases between. Germline CDR1 MGHRA, CDR2 YSYEKL. This CDR3 region has 15 residues. CDR3 coding DNA: TGCGCCAGCAGCCCCGGCAGAGGGGGGAACACTGAAGCTTTCTTT. Protein sequence: CASSPGRGGNTEAFF.

This chain uses TRBV5-6 with TRBJ2-5; no definite D call. The CDR3 totals 13 residues. Germline CDR1 SGHDT, CDR2 YYEEEE. Trimming removed 1 base from V and 5 bases from J, with 9 bases in between. The CDR3: CASSLTDGETQYF. CDR3 nucleotides: TGTGCCAGCAGCTTGACCGACGGGGAGACCCAGTACTTC.

This rearrangement joins TRBV4-2 to TRBJ2-7; 9 bases map to TRBD1. Germline trimming cut 0 bases from V and 5 bases from J; bases unmatched to any gene: 8. The CDR3 is made up of 16 amino acids. CDR1 and CDR2 from the germline V gene are LGHNA and YNFKEQ. The CDR3 spells CASSQEIGTGNNEQYF. For the CDR3, the DNA is TGTGCCAGCAGCCAAGAGATAGGGACAGGGAACAACGAGCAGTACTTC.

The V call is TRBV30, the J call TRBJ2-3, with D perhaps TRBD2 (6 bases). Germline V CDR1 and CDR2: GTSNPN, SVGIG (reference sequence). With 0 bases removed from V and 2 bases from J, the gap between germline ends came to 12 bases. This CDR3 is 15 amino acids long. The CDR3 DNA follows: TGTGCCTGGAGTGTAATTAGCGGATCCACAGATACGCAGTATTTT. Translated: CAWSVISGSTDTQYF. Combining the CDR3 with reference TRBV30 and TRBJ2-3 gives the whole variable domain SQTIHQWPATLVQPVGSPLSLECTVEGTSNPNLYWYRQAAGRGLQLLFYSVGIGQISSEVPQNLSASRPQDRQFILSSKKLLLSDSGFYLCAWSVISGSTDTQYFGPGTRLTVL.

Details on this clone: An end of the junction differs from the germline gene, which may be a read error. The J gene is TRBJ2-3, the V gene TRBV6-6, with D perhaps given as TRBD1 or TRBD2 (7 bases each). Germline lookup yields CDR1 MNHNY and CDR2 SVGAGI (reference sequence). CDR3 length equals 12 residues. The CDR3 region has the DNA TGTGTCAGCAGGGGGGGGGTAGATACGCAGTATTTT. This gives the protein CVSRGGVDTQYF.

In its sample, this clone was seen a few times. V is TRBV28 and J is TRBJ1-2; D might be TRBD1 (6 bases). Germline V gene lookup returns CDR1 MDHEN and CDR2 SYDVKM. This CDR3 is built from 17 residues. The V and J ends lost 5 bases and 2 bases respectively, with 21 bases between them. CDR3 region: CASSPKIQGPLNYGYTF. In DNA, the CDR3 is TGTGCCAGCAGTCCTAAGATACAGGGCCCCCTCAACTATGGCTACACCTTC.

V gene TRBV7-3 combines with J gene TRBJ2-5, with D tentatively TRBD2 (5 bases). V lost 5 bases and J lost 5, with 15 bases in between. CDR1 SGHTA and CDR2 FQGTGA come from the germline V gene. The CDR3 runs 14 residues. In nucleotides, the CDR3 is TGTGCCAGCAGCCCCGGTCCAGGCGGGGAGACCCAGTACTTC. It is translated as CASSPGPGGETQYF.

The chain recombines TRBV15 with TRBJ1-2, with TRBD1 matching 8 bases. This CDR3 has 15 amino acids. The germline V gene has CDR1 LNHNV and CDR2 YYDKDF (reference sequence). The junction had 14 bases not matched to a gene; V was cut back by 6 bases and J by 8 bases. The CDR3 nucleotides read TGTGCCACCAGAGCTAACAGGGGGTCAGGAGAAGGCTACACCTTC. The encoded protein is CATRANRGSGEGYTF.

As regards this clone: With a much larger clone just one base away, this may be a read error. This chain connects TRBV7-9 to TRBJ2-3, with 10 bases that match TRBD1. The germline gives CDR1 SEHNR, CDR2 FQNEAQ (reference sequence). The junction had 0 bases not matched to a gene; V was cut back by 5 bases and J by 1 base. CDR3 length: 14 residues. The CDR3 bases are TGTGCCAGCAGCGGGACAGGGGGCACAGATACGCAGTATTTT. It is translated as CASSGTGGTDTQYF.

The rearrangement joins TRBV4-1 to TRBJ1-2; 8 nucleotides line up with TRBD1. The CDR3 consists of 17 residues. V lost 4 bases and J lost 1; bases outside the gene matches: 11. The germline CDR1 and CDR2 sequences are MGHRA and YSYEKL. CDR3 amino acids: CASSPTGAHIINYGYTF. The DNA for the CDR3 is TGCGCCAGCAGCCCGACAGGGGCCCACATCATTAACTATGGCTACACCTTC.

V gene TRBV28 combines with J gene TRBJ1-5; 9 bases line up with TRBD1. V was pared by 2 bases and J by 1 base, with 18 bases of the junction left unmatched. Germline-derived CDR1 and CDR2 are MDHEN and SYDVKM. This CDR3 comprises 21 residues. The CDR3 DNA reads TGTGCCAGCAGTTTACGAACTCTTAGGGGACAGGGATACTTAAGCAATCAGCCCCAGCATTTT. This translates into CASSLRTLRGQGYLSNQPQHF.

CDR3 nucleotides: TGTGCCAGCAGCCGAGGGGGGATAGCGGGAAGTAATGAGCAGTTCTTC. Translated, it gives CASSRGGIAGSNEQFF. This chain links TRBV7-9 with TRBJ2-1, with 8 bases aligning to TRBD2. The CDR3 is 16 amino acids. CDR1 SEHNR and CDR2 FQNEAQ come from the germline V gene (reference sequence). Germline trimming cut 5 bases from V and 7 bases from J; bases unmatched to any gene: 13.

V usage is TRBV28 and J usage is TRBJ2-2, with a weak D call TRBD1 (5 bases). The CDR3 is made up of 19 amino acids. V was shortened by 6 bases and J by 2 bases, with 25 bases between the two germline ends. Germline assignment: CDR1 MDHEN and CDR2 SYDVKM. CDR3 loop: CASSTISLRVGRNTGELFF. The CDR3 coding sequence is TGTGCCAGCAGCACGATTTCTCTCAGGGTTGGGCGTAACACCGGGGAGCTGTTTTTT.

This chain connects TRBV6-5 to TRBJ1-2; D call uncertain. Trimming pared 2 bases from V and 8 bases from J, leaving 12 bases between. The CDR3 has 13 amino acids. Germline CDR1 reads MNHEY; CDR2 reads SVGAGI. For the CDR3, the DNA is TGTGCCAGCAGTTACAGGGTAACGGGAGGCTACACCTTC. Translating gives CASSYRVTGGYTF.

This clone was detected once. V and J are TRBV30 and TRBJ1-2, with D uncertain. Germline-derived CDR1 and CDR2 are GTSNPN and SVGIG (reference sequence). This CDR3 comprises 12 residues. V gave up 5 bases and J gave up 7 bases, with 14 bases separating them. The CDR3, as DNA: TGTGCCTGGGGCTCGTGGACTCGTGGCTACACCTTC. It is translated as CAWGSWTRGYTF. The variable domain in full, with the rest retrieved from reference TRBV30 and TRBJ1-2, is SQTIHQWPATLVQPVGSPLSLECTVEGTSNPNLYWYRQAAGRGLQLLFYSVGIGQISSEVPQNLSASRPQDRQFILSSKKLLLSDSGFYLCAWGSWTRGYTFGSGTRLTVV.

This clone has only one observation. The rearrangement joins TRBV10-2 to TRBJ1-1, with TRBD1 matching over 8 bases. In germline, CDR1 is WSHSY, CDR2 SAAADI. Trimming cost V 4 bases and J 8 bases; bases outside gene matches: 9. This CDR3 is 14 amino acids long. The DNA of the CDR3 is TGCGCCAGCAGTGGGACGGGACAGGTAACCGAAGCTTTCTTT. Residues: CASSGTGQVTEAFF.

This clone was recorded only once. The chain has TRBV11-3 and TRBJ2-7; 9 nucleotides agree with TRBD1. The ends lost 4 bases at V and 6 bases at J; junction bases unmatched: 4. The CDR3 contains 13 residues. Germline V lookup: CDR1 SGHNT, CDR2 YENEEA. The CDR3: CASSWETGGEQYF. The CDR3 DNA follows: TGTGCCAGCAGCTGGGAGACAGGGGGCGAGCAGTACTTC.

This chain joins TRBV15 and TRBJ2-1, with D maybe TRBD2 (5 bases). The germline V and J ends were trimmed by 0 bases and 7 bases, with 7 bases remaining between them. Germline CDR1 and CDR2: LNHNV and YYDKDF (reference sequence). The CDR3 runs to 13 residues. CDR3 nucleotide sequence: TGTGCCACCAGCAGAGAACAGCGGAATGAGCAGTTCTTC. As protein: CATSREQRNEQFF.

The chain employs TRBV2 and TRBJ2-2; D uncertain. Per the germline V gene, CDR1 is SNHLY and CDR2 is FYNNEI. This CDR3 spans 14 amino acids. V lost 7 bases to trimming and J lost 2 bases, with 11 bases between them. CDR3: CASKVEVNTGELFF. In DNA form, the CDR3 reads TGTGCCAGCAAGGTTGAGGTAAACACCGGGGAGCTGTTTTTT.

The chain combines TRBV30 with TRBJ2-7; perhaps TRBD1 as D (5 bases). Germline V gene sequence: CDR1 GTSNPN, CDR2 SVGIG (reference sequence). This CDR3 is 17 amino acids long. Trimming pared 1 base from V and 2 bases from J, leaving 21 bases between. The DNA for the CDR3 is TGTGCCTGGAGTGCCTCGTCAGGGCGTGACCGTCCCTACGAGCAGTACTTC. It translates to CAWSASSGRDRPYEQYF. The complete variable domain, with remaining parts taken from reference TRBV30 and TRBJ2-7, reads SQTIHQWPATLVQPVGSPLSLECTVEGTSNPNLYWYRQAAGRGLQLLFYSVGIGQISSEVPQNLSASRPQDRQFILSSKKLLLSDSGFYLCAWSASSGRDRPYEQYFGPGTRLTVT.

V usage is TRBV5-1 and J usage is TRBJ1-4; 11 bases align to TRBD1. Germline V gives CDR1 SGHRS, CDR2 YFSETQ. The ends lost 4 bases at V and 3 bases at J; junction bases unmatched: 5. The CDR3 extends over 16 amino acids. The CDR3 region is CASSRGTGGSNEKLFF. Written as DNA, the CDR3 is TGCGCCAGCAGCAGAGGGACAGGGGGGTCTAATGAAAAACTGTTTTTT.

The chain joins TRBV7-9 to TRBJ1-5; TRBD1 is a possible D gene (6 bases). Looked up from germline, CDR1 is SEHNR and CDR2 is FQNEAQ (reference sequence). The CDR3 is 13 residues long. The V end was cut by 3 bases, the J end by 4 bases, with 7 bases between. The CDR3 sequence: CASSLTGNQPQHF. As DNA, the CDR3 is TGTGCCAGCAGCTTGACAGGAAATCAGCCCCAGCATTTT.

This clone was counted only a few times. The chain combines TRBV6-1 with TRBJ1-1; D is uncertain. Germline CDR1 reads MNHNS; CDR2 reads SASEGT. This CDR3 is built from 14 residues. With 6 bases removed from V and 0 bases from J, the gap between germline ends came to 11 bases. The CDR3 region is CASRIHPMNTEAFF. In DNA form, the CDR3 reads TGTGCCAGCAGAATACACCCCATGAACACTGAAGCTTTCTTT.

The chain recombines TRBV27 with TRBJ2-7; no clear D gene. V was pared by 3 bases and J by 0 bases, with 3 bases between. The CDR3 runs to 12 residues. Germline V lookup: CDR1 MNHEY, CDR2 SMNVEV (reference sequence). CDR3 region: CASSFISYEQYF. CDR3 in DNA: TGTGCCAGCAGTTTTATCTCCTACGAGCAGTACTTC.

This clone was counted only a few times. The rearrangement links TRBV19 to TRBJ2-1; tentative D call: TRBD2 (6 bases). The V gene lost 7 bases and the J gene lost 2 bases, with 15 bases spanning the gap. Germline V gene data show CDR1 as LNHDA and CDR2 as SQIVND (reference sequence). CDR3 length equals 15 residues. In DNA, the CDR3 is TGTGCCAGTACCGTGCGGGACGTACCCTACAATGAGCAGTTCTTC. Its protein is CASTVRDVPYNEQFF.

This rearrangement joins TRBV28 to TRBJ1-5; 8 nucleotides match TRBD1. Trimming removed 5 bases from V and 10 bases from J; junction bases left unmatched: 7. Germline CDR1 is MDHEN and CDR2 is SYDVKM. The CDR3 contains 13 residues. The CDR3 is CASSVNRGLPQHF. The CDR3, as DNA: TGTGCCAGCAGTGTCAACAGGGGGTTACCCCAGCATTTT.

V gene TRBV28 combines with J gene TRBJ1-1, with D perhaps matching TRBD1 (6 bases). This CDR3 is 12 amino acids long. Germline lookup yields CDR1 MDHEN and CDR2 SYDVKM. Trimming stripped 5 bases from V and 7 bases from J, with 11 bases between. As DNA, the CDR3 is TGTGCCAGCAGTCCTAGGACAGATGAAGCTTTCTTT. It is translated as CASSPRTDEAFF.

This sequence joins TRBV15 and TRBJ2-7; a weak D match, TRBD2 (6 bases). The germline V and J ends were trimmed by 1 base and 0 bases, with 22 bases remaining between them. This CDR3 region has 19 residues. Germline values: CDR1 LNHNV, CDR2 YYDKDF (reference sequence). As DNA, the CDR3 is TGTGCCACCAGCAGAGCCCGCGGGGACCTACACTTTAGCTCCTACGAGCAGTACTTC. Its translation: CATSRARGDLHFSSYEQYF.

The sample holds one count of this clone. This rearrangement joins TRBV4-1 to TRBJ2-1, with 11 positions matching TRBD2. Trimming at V came to 4 bases and at J to 10 bases, leaving 12 bases not matched to a gene. Germline V gives CDR1 MGHRA, CDR2 YSYEKL. This CDR3 spans 16 amino acids. CDR3 nucleotides: TGCGCCAGCAGCCTTACCGGGACTAGCGGCCCTAGGGAGCAGTTCTTC. Translation gives CASSLTGTSGPREQFF.

This clone was observed a few times. The chain combines TRBV30 with TRBJ1-2; no definite D call. Germline V gene data show CDR1 as GTSNPN and CDR2 as SVGIG (reference sequence). Trimming removed 4 bases at V and 0 bases at J, with 12 bases between. The CDR3 is made up of 14 amino acids. As DNA, the CDR3 is TGTGCCTGGATAGATAGCCGTTCTAACTATGGCTACACCTTC. This sequence encodes CAWIDSRSNYGYTF.

The chain employs TRBV27 and TRBJ1-1; D remains unclear. V shed 8 bases and J shed 3 bases, with 13 bases lying between them. CDR1 and CDR2 (germline): MNHEY, SMNVEV (reference sequence). CDR3 length: 13 amino acids. The CDR3 sequence is CASWASGDTEAFF. As DNA, the CDR3 is TGTGCCAGCTGGGCCTCCGGGGACACTGAAGCTTTCTTT.

The CDR3 here is CASSQRTGSYNEQFF. In DNA, the CDR3 is TGCGCCAGCAGCCAACGGACAGGCTCCTACAATGAGCAGTTCTTC. The chain links TRBV4-1 to TRBJ2-1; 7 bases are a match to TRBD1. The CDR3 contains 15 residues. Germline assignment: CDR1 MGHRA and CDR2 YSYEKL. Unmatched junction bases numbered 1, after V lost 2 bases and J lost 0 bases.